This T cell receptor beta chain came from a study of cytomegalovirus exposure and HLA in healthy donors. This CDR3 region has 14 residues. Germline V CDR1 and CDR2: MNHNY, SVGAGI (reference sequence). Vbeta (60) and Jbeta (13) primers were used in the PCR. The repertoire was sequenced with immunoSEQ multiplex PCR; TCRdb's copy has only in-frame clones and lacks some. The sample contains approximately 98,000 clones, around 67% of which appear only once. Overall study results and limits: The HLA-A and HLA-B alleles of most subjects were reportedly predicted accurately from TCR beta sequences. A later analysis found that most CMV-associated TCR beta chains appeared HLA-restricted.

About this clone itself: Its matching antigen is unknown. The junction and the germline gene differ at one end; a read error may be behind it.

This TCR was sampled from a male donor in good health and CMV-seronegative. The chain joins TRBV6-6 to TRBJ1-5; 8 bases fit TRBD1. Sample: PBMCs. In DNA, the CDR3 is TGTGTCAGCAGGCGGGGACAGGACAATCAGCCCCAGCATTTT. Amino acid sequence: CVSRRGQDNQPQHF.